The 27 T cell receptor beta chains listed next were all sequenced from one sample in a study of T cells in Graves' hyperthyroidism and ophthalmopathy. RNA transcripts provided the source from which TCR beta CDR3 regions were amplified. The HTBI set primed first-round TCR CDR3 RT-PCR. TCRdb recomputed calls from the multiplex PCR reads with MiXCR, one row per CDR3 protein. Among hundreds of thousands of distinct CDR3 sequences, 15% to 20% were seen once, and the ten largest hold about 3.7%. The sequencing input was blood. The receptors stem from a woman in her late teens or twenties with Graves' hyperthyroidism.

The chain combines TRBV14 with TRBJ2-5; TRBD1 agrees at 8 bases. V shed 0 bases and J 5 bases; nucleotides not matched to a gene: 5. The CDR3 consists of 15 residues. Germline CDR1 reads SGHDN; CDR2 reads FVKESK. The CDR3 nucleotides are TGTGCCAGCAGCCAAGAAGGCAGGGGGCCGGAGACCCAGTACTTC. Its protein product is CASSQEGRGPETQYF.

This clonotype has at least ten counts. The chain couples TRBV28 to TRBJ2-7; perhaps TRBD2 as D (6 bases). Trimming removed 4 bases at V and 1 base at J, with 11 bases between. There are 14 residues in the CDR3. Germline V gene sequence: CDR1 MDHEN, CDR2 SYDVKM. Written as DNA, the CDR3 is TGTGCCAGCAGTTGGGGGGTAGGTTCCTACGAGCAGTACTTC. This gives the protein CASSWGVGSYEQYF.

The sample holds many counts of this clonotype. The chain combines TRBV30 with TRBJ1-1, with D possibly being TRBD1 (5 bases). The V gene lost 4 bases and the J gene lost 8 bases, with 20 bases spanning the gap. The CDR3 contains 14 residues. CDR1 is GTSNPN, CDR2 SVGIG, per germline (reference sequence). CDR3 amino acids: CAWTWDGGLWEAFF. CDR3 DNA: TGTGCCTGGACCTGGGACGGCGGACTATGGGAAGCTTTCTTT.

The chain has TRBV10-3 and TRBJ2-3; 8 bases fit TRBD2. CDR3 length: 13 residues. V lost 8 bases, J lost 4 bases, and 5 bases stayed unmatched. The germline V gene encodes CDR1 ENHRY and CDR2 SYGVKD. The CDR3 sequence: CAIATSVSDTQYF. The CDR3, as DNA: TGTGCCATCGCGACTAGCGTATCAGATACGCAGTATTTT.

Many counts were recorded for this clonotype. This rearrangement joins TRBV5-1 to TRBJ2-7, with 7 bases that match TRBD2. The V gene's germline CDR1 is SGHRS and CDR2 YFSETQ. This CDR3 has 18 residues. Unmatched junction bases numbered 15, after V lost 3 bases and J lost 0 bases. The CDR3 DNA follows: TGCGCCAGCAGCTCTACGGGACTAACCATTATTCACTCCTACGAGCAGTACTTC. As protein: CASSSTGLTIIHSYEQYF.

There are many counts of this clonotype. The rearrangement uses TRBV6-1 and TRBJ2-5; D is perhaps TRBD1 (6 bases). Germline CDR1 and CDR2: MNHNS and SASEGT. The CDR3 extends over 13 amino acids. Trimming removed 6 bases at V and 2 bases at J, with 10 bases between. The CDR3 sequence is CASRRDRQETQYF. The CDR3 DNA sequence: TGTGCCAGCAGACGCGACAGGCAAGAGACCCAGTACTTC.

The genes are TRBV24-1 and TRBJ2-7; 10 nucleotides agree with TRBD1. CDR1 is KGHDR and CDR2 is SFDVKD in the germline V gene. The V and J ends lost 11 bases and 2 bases, in that order; junction bases with no gene match: 8. This CDR3 has 14 amino acids. The CDR3 bases are TGTGCCAGCTGGTCCGGGACAGGGGCCTACGAGCAGTACTTC. Protein product: CASWSGTGAYEQYF.

In this sample, this clonotype turned up a few times. V gene TRBV6-1 combines with J gene TRBJ2-4; tentative D call: TRBD1 (6 bases). The CDR3 has 12 amino acids. Looked up from germline, CDR1 is MNHNS and CDR2 is SASEGT. V was pared by 7 bases and J by 7 bases, with 11 bases between. DNA of the CDR3: TGTGCCAGCAAGGGGGACACCAACATTCAGTACTTC. It yields the protein CASKGDTNIQYF.

The sample holds many counts of this clonotype. This sequence joins TRBV4-1 and TRBJ1-2; the D gene is possibly TRBD1 (6 bases). The CDR3 covers 18 residues. Germline values: CDR1 MGHRA, CDR2 YSYEKL. The V end lost 3 bases, the J end lost 0 bases, and 20 bases lay between the germline ends. This chain's CDR3 is CASSHPGTSSEANYGYTF. For the CDR3, the DNA is TGCGCCAGCAGCCATCCCGGGACATCATCTGAAGCTAACTATGGCTACACCTTC.

The J gene is TRBJ1-2, the V gene TRBV12-3 or TRBV12-4; D gene unclear. The CDR3 loop spans 13 amino acids. Trimming left V 5 bases short and J 2 bases short, with 9 bases between. The CDR3 spells CASSDCNNYGYTF. The CDR3 nucleotides are TGTGCCAGCAGTGATTGTAACAACTATGGCTACACCTTC.

This clonotype was found many times. The chain combines TRBV12-3 or TRBV12-4 with TRBJ1-2; D is uncertain. The CDR3 has 14 residues. V was trimmed by 3 bases and J by 4 bases, leaving 12 bases between them. CDR3 in amino acids: CASSFGRSSYGYTF. Here the CDR3 DNA reads TGTGCCAGCAGTTTTGGCCGGAGCTCCTATGGCTACACCTTC.

This clonotype was seen repeatedly, ten times or more. The J gene is TRBJ1-2, the V gene TRBV7-9; TRBD1 matches 9 bases. J gave up 8 bases and V 2 bases, and 9 bases lay outside the gene matches. CDR3 length: 15 residues. The germline V gene encodes CDR1 SEHNR and CDR2 FQNEAQ (reference sequence). The CDR3 sequence is CASSLRGQGGRGYTF. DNA of the CDR3: TGTGCCAGCAGCTTAAGGGGACAGGGCGGTCGCGGCTACACCTTC.

This clonotype was seen ten or more times. J is TRBJ1-2 and V is TRBV7-2; D possibly corresponds to TRBD1 (5 bases). The CDR3 spans 12 residues. CDR1 SGHTA and CDR2 FQGNSA come from the germline V gene. Trimming took 3 bases from V and 7 from J, leaving 9 bases between them. The CDR3 spells CASSFQGFGYTF. The CDR3 bases are TGTGCCAGCAGCTTTCAGGGATTTGGCTACACCTTC.

This clonotype was counted a few times. A much larger clonotype is one base distant, so this may be a read error. This chain uses TRBV7-6 with TRBJ1-1, with unresolved D. The CDR3 length is 14 residues. CDR1 is SGHVS, CDR2 FNYEAQ, per germline. The CDR3 DNA reads TGTGCCAGCAGCTTAAATGCAGTGAACACTGAAGCTTGCTTT. Residues: CASSLNAVNTEACF. Combining the CDR3 with reference TRBV7-6 and TRBJ1-1 gives the whole variable domain GAGVSQSPRYKVTKRGQDVALRCDPISGHVSLYWYRQALGQGPEFLTYFNYEAQQDKSGLPNDRFSAERPEGSISTLTIQRTEQRDSAMYRCASSLNAVNTEACFGQGTRLTVV.

A few counts support this clonotype. The V and J genes are TRBV10-3 and TRBJ2-3, with TRBD2 identical over 13 bases. The CDR3 spans 19 residues. Germline assignment: CDR1 ENHRY and CDR2 SYGVKD. V lost 6 bases, J lost 2 bases, and 14 bases stayed unmatched. CDR3 in DNA: TGTGCCATCAGAGGAACTAGCGGGGGGGCCCGACCCCTCACAGATACGCAGTATTTT. It encodes CAIRGTSGGARPLTDTQYF.

This clonotype was found many times. This chain links TRBV5-1 with TRBJ1-2; 9 bases map to TRBD1. CDR1 is SGHRS, CDR2 YFSETQ, per germline. V lost 4 bases, J lost 1 base, and 5 bases stayed unmatched. There are 15 residues in the CDR3. The DNA of the CDR3 is TGCGCCAGCAGCGGCGGGACAGGGCTTAACTATGGCTACACCTTC. The encoded protein is CASSGGTGLNYGYTF.

This clonotype was detected many times. This chain links TRBV29-1 with TRBJ2-7; D is possibly TRBD2 (6 bases). Trimming stripped 0 bases from V and 2 bases from J, with 11 bases between. The CDR3 covers 14 residues. Germline values: CDR1 SQVTM, CDR2 ANQGSEA. In DNA form, the CDR3 reads TGCAGCGTTGAAGACCCGGAGGGTACCTACGAGCAGTACTTC. Protein sequence: CSVEDPEGTYEQYF.

A word on this clonotype: Since a much larger clone is just one base distant, this may be a read error. The genes are TRBV5-1 and TRBJ2-7, with 8 positions matching TRBD2. With 6 bases clipped from V and 4 bases from J, the junction kept 12 bases outside the gene matches. The germline V gene encodes CDR1 SGHRS and CDR2 YFSETQ. The length of the CDR3 is 15 residues. CDR3 amino acids: CASITAGGSLYEQYF. The CDR3 nucleotides are TGCGCCAGCATCACCGCGGGGGGTAGCCTTTACGAGCAGTACTTC. The full variable domain, completed using reference TRBV5-1 and TRBJ2-7, is KAGVTQTPRYLIKTRGQQVTLSCSPISGHRSVSWYQQTPGQGLQFLFEYFSETQRNKGNFPGRFSGRQFSNSRSEMNVSTLELGDSALYLCASITAGGSLYEQYFGPGTRLTVT.

This clonotype has only a few counts. The J gene is TRBJ1-2, the V gene TRBV18; 10 nucleotides align to TRBD1. V lost 3 bases and J lost 7; bases outside the gene matches: 8. CDR1 and CDR2 (germline): KGHSH, LQKENI. This CDR3 contains 15 residues. The CDR3 is CASSPAGTGEIGYTF. Written as DNA, the CDR3 is TGTGCCAGCTCACCGGCCGGGACAGGGGAGATTGGCTACACCTTC.

This clonotype was counted many times. This sequence joins TRBV12-3 or TRBV12-4 and TRBJ2-2; D is possibly TRBD1 or TRBD2 (6 bases each). This CDR3 is built from 14 residues. Trimming pared 7 bases from V and 1 base from J, leaving 10 bases between. CDR3 DNA: TGTGCCAGCACCAAGGGGGGGAACACCGGGGAGCTGTTTTTT. This translates into CASTKGGNTGELFF.

V and J are TRBV4-1 and TRBJ1-1; unclear D gene. Germline CDR1 reads MGHRA; CDR2 reads YSYEKL. The CDR3 is made up of 15 amino acids. The V gene lost 1 base and the J gene lost 1 base, with 10 bases spanning the gap. This CDR3 reads CASSQVSIWNTEAFF. The CDR3 DNA is TGCGCCAGCAGCCAAGTCAGTATCTGGAACACTGAAGCTTTCTTT.

There are many counts of this clonotype. The rearrangement joins TRBV29-1 to TRBJ2-7, with TRBD2 as a possible D gene (5 bases). CDR3 size: 11 residues. Germline CDR1 SQVTM, CDR2 ANQGSEA. Trimming removed 4 bases from V and 4 bases from J, with 8 bases in between. CDR3 sequence reads: CSVARAYEQYF. The CDR3 coding sequence is TGCAGCGTTGCGCGGGCGTACGAGCAGTACTTC.

The table lists this clonotype with many counts. The chain couples TRBV6-1 to TRBJ2-7; no firm D call. V was clipped by 2 bases and J by 2 bases, with 7 bases between them. CDR1 is MNHNS and CDR2 is SASEGT in the germline V gene. The CDR3 contains 13 residues. CDR3 sequence: CASSESRTYEQYF. The DNA of the CDR3 is TGTGCCAGCAGTGAAAGCCGAACCTACGAGCAGTACTTC.

The table lists this clonotype with many counts. This rearrangement joins TRBV20-1 to TRBJ2-7; tentative D call: TRBD2 (6 bases). V shed 6 bases and J shed 5 bases, with 23 bases lying between them. The length of the CDR3 is 15 residues. Germline CDR1 and CDR2: DFQATT and SNEGSKA (reference sequence). The CDR3 here is CSAPGLTEVTDEQYF. The CDR3 region has the DNA TGCAGTGCGCCGGGACTGACAGAGGTTACCGACGAGCAGTACTTC.

The chain has TRBV6-2 or TRBV6-3 and TRBJ1-1; tentatively, D is TRBD1 (5 bases). CDR1 is MNHEY and CDR2 is SVGEGT in the germline V gene. Trimming left V 5 bases short and J 5 bases short, with 12 bases between. There are 13 residues in the CDR3. The CDR3 DNA sequence: TGTGCCAGCAGTCCGGGGGGGGAAACTGAAGCTTTCTTT. Translating gives CASSPGGETEAFF.

The chain couples TRBV7-2 to TRBJ2-7; no firm D call. Trimming removed 2 bases from V and 0 bases from J, with 8 bases in between. This CDR3 is built from 14 residues. Germline CDR1 and CDR2: SGHTA and FQGNSA. CDR3 loop: CASSLHSASYEQYF. CDR3 sequence (DNA): TGTGCCAGCAGCTTACATTCCGCCTCCTACGAGCAGTACTTC. The whole variable domain, remainder taken from reference TRBV7-2 and TRBJ2-7, is GAGVSQSPSNKVTEKGKDVELRCDPISGHTALYWYRQSLGQGLEFLIYFQGNSAPDKSGLPSDRFSAERTGGSVSTLTIQRTQQEDSAVYLCASSLHSASYEQYFGPGTRLTVT.

Many counts were recorded for this clonotype. The genes are TRBV24-1 and TRBJ2-7, with D possibly matching TRBD2 (5 bases). Trimming removed 1 base from V and 5 bases from J, with 8 bases in between. The CDR3 has 13 amino acids. Germline V gene data show CDR1 as KGHDR and CDR2 as SFDVKD. The CDR3 DNA sequence: TGTGCCACCAGTGATTTTAAGAGGGACGAGCAGTACTTC. Amino acid sequence: CATSDFKRDEQYF.